The clone carrying this T cell receptor (beta chain) was found many times. Its antigen is not known. Amplification of TCR beta CDR3 regions was performed using RNA transcripts as template. With the HTBI primer set, the TCR CDR3 went through a first round of RT-PCR. One entry per CDR3 protein, called by TCRdb with MiXCR from the multiplex PCR reads. The sample includes about 680,000 distinct CDR3 sequences, approximately 40% of them seen just once. This sample stems from a study of T cells in Graves' hyperthyroidism and ophthalmopathy. Turning to the study itself: Peripheral blood draws took place at initial diagnosis, ahead of any treatment.

Germline V gives CDR1 SEHNR, CDR2 FQNEAQ (reference sequence). This CDR3 region has 13 residues. Trimming took 5 bases from V and 1 from J, leaving 6 bases between them. Reasons for excluding patients were uncontrolled infection, other autoimmune disease, pregnancy or lactation. Regarding the study as a whole: Onset of ophthalmopathy came a median approximately 6 months after the model predicted it. Most clonotypes that expanded in the thyroid above 0.001 also showed up in blood.

The chain links TRBV7-9 to TRBJ1-5, with unresolved D. The source material was blood. This receptor was identified in a middle-aged woman with Graves' hyperthyroidism. DNA of the CDR3: TGTGCCAGCAGCGGAGTGAGCAATCAGCCCCAGCATTTT. Its protein product is CASSGVSNQPQHF.